This TCR beta chain was identified in a study of tumor-infiltrating lymphocytes in primary liver carcinoma. In germline, CDR1 is KGHDR, CDR2 SFDVKD. This CDR3 region has 15 residues. V was cut by 2 bases and J by 1 base, with 10 bases left in between. For each extraction, RNA and DNA were obtained together from 20-30 mg of unsorted bulk tissue. Researchers generated TCR beta cDNA from about 0.5 ug of total RNA, relying on a constant-region primer. Sequencing libraries for TCR beta derived from three nested multiplex PCR rounds that used slightly modified ARM-PCR. Both of the initial two PCR rounds ran for approximately 10 cycles and employed TRBV1-TRBV30 forward primers alongside a C-beta reverse primer. MiXCR, run by TCRdb on the multiplex PCR reads, gives a single entry per CDR3 protein. Of about 100,000 distinct CDR3 sequences listed, approximately 68% are singletons.

Sequencing input: liver tumor tissue from sampling region 5. Stated subset: tumor region T5, tumor centre. The TCR originated in a woman aged 55-75 years with primary liver carcinoma and hepatitis B virus infection. This rearrangement joins TRBV24-1 to TRBJ1-1; no reliable D call. CDR3 sequence (DNA): TGTGCCACCAGTGATTCCCGACACGGGAACACTGAAGCTTTCTTT. Residues: CATSDSRHGNTEAFF.